The 3 T cell receptor beta chains listed next were all sequenced from one sample in a study of control samples from healthy donors and cancer patients. Here immunoSEQ multiplex PCR was the method, and the copy in TCRdb shows in-frame clones only, minus some. The sample holds 74,000 or so clones, around 91% seen once. Sequenced material: blood. The origin of the receptors is a man aged 45-60 years in good health.

The J gene is TRBJ2-7, the V gene TRBV11-2; D is ambiguous. The V gene's germline CDR1 is SGHAT and CDR2 FQNNGV. Between the trimmed V and J ends, which lost 1 base and 2 bases, there was a span of 9 bases. The CDR3 spans 14 residues. CDR3 bases: TGTGCCAGCAGCTTAGGGTCTTGGACCTACGAGCAGTACTTC. This codes for CASSLGSWTYEQYF.

This chain uses TRBV2 with TRBJ1-2, with 11 bases aligning to TRBD1. Germline V lookup: CDR1 SNHLY, CDR2 FYNNEI. This CDR3 comprises 15 residues. The trim removed 4 bases at V and 8 bases at J, leaving 9 bases unmatched. The CDR3 DNA reads as TGTGCCAGCAGTGGGGACAGGGGGATTGAATACGGCTACACCTTC. This codes for CASSGDRGIEYGYTF.

V gene TRBV27 combines with J gene TRBJ2-1, with 11 positions matching TRBD2. Germline V gene sequence: CDR1 MNHEY, CDR2 SMNVEV (reference sequence). V shed 8 bases, J shed 4 bases, and the junction held 10 bases outside the gene matches. The CDR3 sequence is 16 residues long. The DNA of the CDR3 is TGTGCCAGCCACACTTTAGCGGGGGGGCAGTACAATGAGCAGTTCTTC. Encoded protein: CASHTLAGGQYNEQFF.